This TCR beta chain came from a study of beta chain features in type 1 diabetes. The wider study: On cell yields, gender and age, patients and healthy donors were similar.

Regarding the study as a whole: Insertion counts at VDJ junctions were lower in type 1 diabetes patients, who also showed more deletions there. Type 1 diabetes patients showed a moderate but significant shortening of TCRB CDR3s in all four CD4+ subsets. A possible short-template PCR bias applies equally to patients and controls.

A word on this clone: No antigen is known for it.

The authors reverse transcribed all of the isolated RNA, so sequencing captured expressed TCRB transcripts. Clones were read by immunoSEQ multiplex PCR, and TCRdb kept only the in-frame ones, dropping some. The sample records over 300,000 clones, 7% to 10% being singletons. Germline-derived CDR1 and CDR2 are GTSNPN and SVGIG (reference sequence). CDR3 length: 14 residues. Trimming shortened V by 3 bases and J by 0 bases, and 10 bases separated the two germline ends. The sequenced sample was central memory CD4+ T cells from blood. This chain joins TRBV30 and TRBJ2-3; D is possibly TRBD1 (5 bases). The TCR sequence derives from a man younger than 40 with type 1 diabetes. The CDR3, as DNA: TGTGCCTGGAGGGAGACAGCTAGCACAGATACGCAGTATTTT. This sequence encodes CAWRETASTDTQYF.